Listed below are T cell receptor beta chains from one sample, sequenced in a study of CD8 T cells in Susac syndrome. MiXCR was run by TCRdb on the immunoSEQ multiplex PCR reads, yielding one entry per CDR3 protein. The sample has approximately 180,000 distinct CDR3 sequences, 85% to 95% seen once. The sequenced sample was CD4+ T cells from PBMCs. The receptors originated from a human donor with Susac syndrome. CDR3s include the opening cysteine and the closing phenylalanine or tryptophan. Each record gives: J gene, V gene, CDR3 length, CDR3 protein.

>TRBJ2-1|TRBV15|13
CATSGGSYNEQFF
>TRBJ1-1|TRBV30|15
CAWSGPRGGNTEAFF
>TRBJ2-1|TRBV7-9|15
CASSLRLAGDTEQFF
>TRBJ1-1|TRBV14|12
CASSQARSVAFF
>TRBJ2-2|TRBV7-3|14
CASSFSQDTGELFF
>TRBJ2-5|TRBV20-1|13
CSARGRGRETQYF
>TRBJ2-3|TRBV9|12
CASSMNRDTQYF
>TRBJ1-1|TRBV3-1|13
CASSQIGGTEAFF
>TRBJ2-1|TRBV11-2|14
CASSPLGKANEQFF
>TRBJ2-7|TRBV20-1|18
CSARDRSGERVGSYEQYF
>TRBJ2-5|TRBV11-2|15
CASSLVAALPGSQYF
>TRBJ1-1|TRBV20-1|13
CSARDLRGTEAFF
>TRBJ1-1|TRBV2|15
CASNDRGRVNTEAFF
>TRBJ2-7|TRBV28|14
CASSPSGTAYEQYF
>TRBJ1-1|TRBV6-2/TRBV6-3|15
CASTLFRTPNTEAFF
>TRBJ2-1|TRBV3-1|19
CASSPGLAGGYSSYNEQFF